Listed here are 15 T cell receptor beta chains from one sample, sequenced in a study of vaccination and CD4 T cells after COVID-19 (dated by TCRdb to between 2022 and 2023). Preparation of the library involved PCR. The listed sequencing device is Illumina iSeq 100. TCR sequencing of DNA from cultured CD4+ T cells used the Oncomine TCR Beta short-read assay at the Johns Hopkins FTIC core. TCRdb handled the public reads itself, with Q25 trimming in fastp and clone calling in MiXCR, and kept productive beta chains. Every CDR3 protein is listed once, alongside the most common genes and DNA of its rows. Recorded for this sample are roughly 16,000 distinct CDR3 sequences; around 47% of them occurred a single time. About 3.7% of the sample is held by the ten biggest clonotypes. The treatment or condition label here, explained by the study, means: roughly ten-day PBMC culture with coronavirus spike peptide pools or control peptides (ViraFEST assay).

No antigen has been assigned to these receptors. Sequencing was done on a sample of CD4+ T cells from blood, cultured in vitro. These receptors originate from a human donor who had recovered from COVID-19.

The rearrangement joins TRBV19 to TRBJ1-1, with 10 bases fitting TRBD1. With 6 bases clipped from V and 5 bases from J, the junction kept 9 bases outside the gene matches. CDR1 and CDR2 from the germline V gene are LNHDA and SQIVND (reference sequence). This CDR3 region has 15 residues. CDR3 sequence reads: CASSGPGQGRTEAFF. CDR3 DNA sequence: TGTGCCAGTAGCGGACCGGGACAGGGGAGAACTGAAGCTTTCTTT.

The rearrangement joins TRBV20-1 to TRBJ2-2; unclear D gene. Trimming pared 0 bases from V and 4 bases from J, leaving 12 bases between. The CDR3 runs 15 residues. Per the germline V gene, CDR1 is DFQATT and CDR2 is SNEGSKA (reference sequence). The CDR3 here is CSAREAQSGTGELFF. The DNA of the CDR3 is TGCAGTGCTAGAGAGGCCCAGTCGGGCACCGGGGAGCTGTTTTTT.

The count of this clonotype is one. The chain links TRBV28 to TRBJ2-3, with a weak D call TRBD2 (6 bases). CDR1 is MDHEN, CDR2 SYDVKM, per germline. The V end lost 2 bases, the J end lost 0 bases, and 9 bases lay between the germline ends. The CDR3 has 15 amino acids. The CDR3 sequence is CASSLAGSSTDTQYF. The CDR3 bases are TGTGCCAGCAGTTTAGCGGGGTCTAGCACAGATACGCAGTATTTT.

The chain couples TRBV19 to TRBJ2-7; 7 bases are a match to TRBD1. Per germline, CDR1 LNHDA and CDR2 SQIVND (reference sequence). V shed 5 bases and J 2 bases; nucleotides not matched to a gene: 9. CDR3 length: 15 residues. CDR3 region: CASSPGTAQTYEQYF. CDR3 nucleotides: TGTGCCAGTAGTCCGGGGACAGCTCAGACCTACGAGCAGTACTTC.

This chain joins TRBV5-1 and TRBJ2-5; 8 nucleotides line up with TRBD1. J gave up 2 bases and V 4 bases, and 7 bases lay outside the gene matches. This CDR3 contains 15 residues. Germline lookup yields CDR1 SGHRS and CDR2 YFSETQ. CDR3 nucleotide sequence: TGCGCCAGCAGCCAGCTAGGACAGGGTCAAGAGACCCAGTACTTC. It translates to CASSQLGQGQETQYF.

This chain links TRBV7-2 with TRBJ1-2; D call uncertain. V lost 0 bases and J 2 bases, leaving 10 bases between the germline ends. Germline CDR1 is SGHTA and CDR2 is FQGNSA. The CDR3 length is 15 residues. The CDR3 DNA reads TGTGCCAGCAGCTTAGCTGGTAACGGGAACTATGGCTACACCTTC. Protein product: CASSLAGNGNYGYTF.

V and J are TRBV7-3 and TRBJ2-4; 7 bases map to TRBD2. The CDR3 loop spans 14 amino acids. CDR1 SGHTA and CDR2 FQGTGA come from the germline V gene. V shed 2 bases and J 8 bases; nucleotides not matched to a gene: 6. The CDR3 is CASSLRGSRDIQYF. CDR3 coding DNA: TGTGCCAGCAGCTTACGCGGGAGTAGAGACATTCAGTACTTC.

Here the CDR3 reads CASSYSGQSLHF. In DNA, the CDR3 is TGTGCCAGCAGTTACTCAGGGCAGTCCCTCCACTTT. V gene TRBV6-5 combines with J gene TRBJ1-6; D not resolved. Germline CDR1 reads MNHEY; CDR2 reads SVGAGI. V was trimmed by 0 bases and J by 14 bases, leaving 8 bases between them. CDR3 size: 12 residues.

The chain joins TRBV7-2 to TRBJ2-3, with D possibly being TRBD1 or TRBD2 (5 bases each). Trimming removed 0 bases at V and 8 bases at J, with 9 bases between. CDR1 and CDR2 (germline): SGHTA, FQGNSA. The CDR3 has 13 amino acids. The CDR3 protein is CASSLARGVTQYF. CDR3 DNA: TGTGCCAGCAGCTTAGCGAGGGGAGTTACGCAGTATTTT. The full variable domain, rest sourced from reference TRBV7-2 and TRBJ2-3, is GAGVSQSPSNKVTEKGKDVELRCDPISGHTALYWYRQSLGQGLEFLIYFQGNSAPDKSGLPSDRFSAERTGGSVSTLTIQRTQQEDSAVYLCASSLARGVTQYFGPGTRLTVL.

The chain employs TRBV20-1 and TRBJ2-1; 14 nucleotides agree with TRBD2. The CDR3 spans 18 residues. The junction had 11 bases not matched to a gene; V was cut back by 2 bases and J by 5 bases. Germline-derived CDR1 and CDR2 are DFQATT and SNEGSKA (reference sequence). The CDR3 DNA follows: TGCAGTGCTAGAAGGGGACTAGCGGGGGATCGAGCTAACAATGAGCAGTTCTTC. Encoded protein: CSARRGLAGDRANNEQFF.

A few counts support this clonotype. This chain uses TRBV2 with TRBJ1-2; no definite D call. Germline loops: CDR1 SNHLY, CDR2 FYNNEI. V was cut by 3 bases and J by 4 bases, with 9 bases left in between. The CDR3 sequence is 13 residues long. In nucleotides, the CDR3 is TGTGCCAGCAGTGAGGGCAGAGGCTATGGCTACACCTTC. Its translation is CASSEGRGYGYTF.

This chain links TRBV10-1 with TRBJ2-2; the D gene is possibly TRBD2 (6 bases). From germline, CDR1 is WNHNN and CDR2 SYGVQD (reference sequence). The V gene lost 2 bases and the J gene lost 3 bases, with 10 bases spanning the gap. This CDR3 has 15 residues. CDR3 protein: CASSEGASDTGELFF. DNA for the CDR3: TGCGCCAGCAGTGAGGGGGCTAGCGACACCGGGGAGCTGTTTTTT.

The CDR3 spells CASSADFTDTQYF. In nucleotides, the CDR3 is TGTGCCAGTAGTGCGGACTTCACAGATACGCAGTATTTT. The chain joins TRBV19 to TRBJ2-3; weak D call: TRBD2 (5 bases). The CDR3 covers 13 residues. Germline CDR1 and CDR2: LNHDA and SQIVND (reference sequence). The germline V and J ends were trimmed by 5 bases and 2 bases, with 8 bases remaining between them.

This clonotype was counted only a few times. This chain uses TRBV20-1 with TRBJ2-3, with 8 bases aligning to TRBD2. Germline V CDR1 and CDR2: DFQATT, SNEGSKA (reference sequence). The CDR3 runs to 15 residues. J was trimmed by 8 bases and V by 5 bases; bases with no gene match: 15. CDR3 loop: CSAAPSAGGTSTQYF. The CDR3 region has the DNA TGCAGTGCTGCCCCATCTGCGGGAGGTACTTCTACGCAGTATTTT.

This clonotype occurred a few times. V gene TRBV27 combines with J gene TRBJ2-7; D possibly corresponds to TRBD1 (5 bases). Between the trimmed V and J ends, which lost 8 bases and 2 bases, there was a span of 13 bases. The CDR3 has 13 amino acids. In germline, CDR1 is MNHEY, CDR2 SMNVEV (reference sequence). The CDR3, as DNA: TGTGCCAGCTCCGCCCAGGGAACCTACGAGCAGTACTTC. It is translated as CASSAQGTYEQYF.